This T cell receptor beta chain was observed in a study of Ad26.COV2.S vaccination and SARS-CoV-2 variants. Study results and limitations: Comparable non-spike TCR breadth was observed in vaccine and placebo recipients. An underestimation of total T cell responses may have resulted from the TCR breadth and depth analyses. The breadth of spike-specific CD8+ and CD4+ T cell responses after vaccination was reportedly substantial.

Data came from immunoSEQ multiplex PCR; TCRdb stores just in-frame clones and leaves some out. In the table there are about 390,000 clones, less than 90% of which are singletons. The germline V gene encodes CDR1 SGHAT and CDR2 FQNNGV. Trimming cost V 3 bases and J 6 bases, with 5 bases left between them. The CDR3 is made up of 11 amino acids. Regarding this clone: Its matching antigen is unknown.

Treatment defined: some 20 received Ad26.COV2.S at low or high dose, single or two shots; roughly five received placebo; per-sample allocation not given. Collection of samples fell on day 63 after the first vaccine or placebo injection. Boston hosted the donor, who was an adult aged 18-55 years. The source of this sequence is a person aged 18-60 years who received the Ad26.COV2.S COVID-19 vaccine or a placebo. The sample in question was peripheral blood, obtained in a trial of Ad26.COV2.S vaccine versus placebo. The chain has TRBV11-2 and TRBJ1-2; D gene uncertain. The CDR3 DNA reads TGTGCCAGCAGCTTTGCGGATGGCTACACCTTC. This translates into CASSFADGYTF.